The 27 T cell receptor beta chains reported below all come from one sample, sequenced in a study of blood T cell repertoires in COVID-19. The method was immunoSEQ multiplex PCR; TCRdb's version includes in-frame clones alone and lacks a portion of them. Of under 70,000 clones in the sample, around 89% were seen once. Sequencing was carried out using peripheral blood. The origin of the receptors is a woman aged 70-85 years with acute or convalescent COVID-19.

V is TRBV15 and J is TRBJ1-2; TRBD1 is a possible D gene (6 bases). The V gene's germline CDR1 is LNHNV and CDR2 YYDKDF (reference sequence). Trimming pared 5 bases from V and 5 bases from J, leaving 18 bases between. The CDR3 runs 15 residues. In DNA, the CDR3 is TGTGCCACCAGCGGTTTACAGGGAAGGGCTTATGGCTACACCTTC. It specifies CATSGLQGRAYGYTF.

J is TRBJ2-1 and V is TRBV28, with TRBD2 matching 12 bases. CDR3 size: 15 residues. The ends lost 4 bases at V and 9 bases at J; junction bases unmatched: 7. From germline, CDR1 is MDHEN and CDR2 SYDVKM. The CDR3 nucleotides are TGTGCCAGCAGTTCCTCTAGCGGGGGGGCAGGTGAGCAGTTCTTC. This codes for CASSSSSGGAGEQFF.

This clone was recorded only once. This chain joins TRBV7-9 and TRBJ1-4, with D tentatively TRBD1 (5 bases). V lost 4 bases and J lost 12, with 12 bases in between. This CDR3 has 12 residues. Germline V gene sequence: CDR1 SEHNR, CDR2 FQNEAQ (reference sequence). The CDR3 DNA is TGTGCCAGCAGCTCCGAAGGAGGGGAACTGTTTTTT. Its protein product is CASSSEGGELFF.

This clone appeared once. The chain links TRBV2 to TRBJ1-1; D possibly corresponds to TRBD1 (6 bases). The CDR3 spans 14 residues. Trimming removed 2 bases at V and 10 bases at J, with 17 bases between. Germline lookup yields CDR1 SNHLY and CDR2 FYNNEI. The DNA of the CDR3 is TGTGCCAGCAGTGAATTGGGGCAGGGGCGGAGAGCTTTCTTT. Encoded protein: CASSELGQGRRAFF.

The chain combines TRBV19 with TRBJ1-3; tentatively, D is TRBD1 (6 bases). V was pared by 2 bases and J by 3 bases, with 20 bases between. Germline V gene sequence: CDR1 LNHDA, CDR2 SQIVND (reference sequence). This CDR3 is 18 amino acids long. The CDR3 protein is CASSISSIPTGVGNTIYF. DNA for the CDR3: TGTGCCAGTAGTATATCCTCCATCCCGACAGGAGTTGGAAACACCATATATTTT.

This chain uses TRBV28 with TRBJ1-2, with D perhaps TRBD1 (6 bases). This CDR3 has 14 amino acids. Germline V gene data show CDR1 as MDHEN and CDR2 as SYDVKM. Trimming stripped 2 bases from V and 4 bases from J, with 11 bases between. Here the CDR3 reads CASSLGRGAYGYTF. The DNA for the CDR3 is TGTGCCAGCAGTTTAGGCAGGGGAGCCTATGGCTACACCTTC.

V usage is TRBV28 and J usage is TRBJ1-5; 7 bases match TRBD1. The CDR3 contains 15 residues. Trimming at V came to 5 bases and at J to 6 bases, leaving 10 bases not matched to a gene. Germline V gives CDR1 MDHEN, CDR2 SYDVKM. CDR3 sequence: CASSQLTGDSQPQHF. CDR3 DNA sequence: TGTGCCAGCAGTCAACTCACAGGGGATAGTCAGCCCCAGCATTTT.

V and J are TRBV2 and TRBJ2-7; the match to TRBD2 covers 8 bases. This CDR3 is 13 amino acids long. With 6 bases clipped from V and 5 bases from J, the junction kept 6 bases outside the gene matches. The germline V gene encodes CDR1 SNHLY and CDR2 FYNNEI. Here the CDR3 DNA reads TGTGCCAGCAGGGGGACTAGGCGAGACGAGCAGTACTTC. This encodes CASRGTRRDEQYF.

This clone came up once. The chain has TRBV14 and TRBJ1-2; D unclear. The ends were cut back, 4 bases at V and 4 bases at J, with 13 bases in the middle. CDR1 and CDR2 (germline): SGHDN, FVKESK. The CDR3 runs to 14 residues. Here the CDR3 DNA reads TGTGCCAGCAGCCCCATCCGGAGTTCCTATGGCTACACCTTC. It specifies CASSPIRSSYGYTF.

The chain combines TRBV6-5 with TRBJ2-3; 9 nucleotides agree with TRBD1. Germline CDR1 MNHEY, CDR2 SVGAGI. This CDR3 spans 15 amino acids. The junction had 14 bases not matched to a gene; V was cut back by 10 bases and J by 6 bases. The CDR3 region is CATEAGQGPVDTQYF. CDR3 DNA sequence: TGTGCCACTGAGGCTGGACAGGGGCCCGTCGATACGCAGTATTTT.

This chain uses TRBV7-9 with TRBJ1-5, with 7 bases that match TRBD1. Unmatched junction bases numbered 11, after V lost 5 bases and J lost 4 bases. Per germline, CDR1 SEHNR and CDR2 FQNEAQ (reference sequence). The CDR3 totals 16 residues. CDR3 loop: CASSADRAGKNQPQHF. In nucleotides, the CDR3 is TGTGCCAGCAGCGCAGACAGGGCGGGGAAGAATCAGCCCCAGCATTTT.

CDR3 in amino acids: CASSQFGREGANVLTF. CDR3 coding DNA: TGTGCCAGCAGCCAATTCGGGAGGGAAGGGGCCAACGTCCTGACTTTC. The V gene is TRBV6-2 or TRBV6-3, the J gene TRBJ2-6; 8 nucleotides agree with TRBD2. With 6 bases clipped from V and 4 bases from J, the junction kept 8 bases outside the gene matches. The CDR3 covers 16 residues. Germline V CDR1 and CDR2: MNHEY, SVGEGT.

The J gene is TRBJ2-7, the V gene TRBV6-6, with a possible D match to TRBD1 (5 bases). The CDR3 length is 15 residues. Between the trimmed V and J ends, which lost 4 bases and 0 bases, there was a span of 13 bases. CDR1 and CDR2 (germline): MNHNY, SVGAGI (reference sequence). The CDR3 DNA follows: TGTGCCAGCAGTTCCACGGACACCCGCTCCTACGAGCAGTACTTC. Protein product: CASSSTDTRSYEQYF.

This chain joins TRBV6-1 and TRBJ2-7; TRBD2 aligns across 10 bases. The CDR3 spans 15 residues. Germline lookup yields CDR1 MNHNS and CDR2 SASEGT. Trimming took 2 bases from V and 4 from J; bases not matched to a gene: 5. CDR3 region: CASSEYPSGSYEQYF. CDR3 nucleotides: TGTGCCAGCAGTGAATATCCTAGCGGGAGTTACGAGCAGTACTTC.

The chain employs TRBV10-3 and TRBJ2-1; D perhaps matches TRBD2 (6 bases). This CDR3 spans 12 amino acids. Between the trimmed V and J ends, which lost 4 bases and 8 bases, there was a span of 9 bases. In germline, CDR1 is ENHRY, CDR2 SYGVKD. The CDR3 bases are TGTGCCATCAGTGGCCGCGGGGATGAGCAGTTCTTC. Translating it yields CAISGRGDEQFF.

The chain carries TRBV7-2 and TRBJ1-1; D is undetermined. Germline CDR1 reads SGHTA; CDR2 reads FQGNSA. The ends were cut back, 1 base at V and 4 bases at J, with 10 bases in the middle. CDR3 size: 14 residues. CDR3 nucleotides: TGTGCCAGCAGCTTAGGCGGGTCCGTCACTGAAGCTTTCTTT. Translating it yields CASSLGGSVTEAFF.

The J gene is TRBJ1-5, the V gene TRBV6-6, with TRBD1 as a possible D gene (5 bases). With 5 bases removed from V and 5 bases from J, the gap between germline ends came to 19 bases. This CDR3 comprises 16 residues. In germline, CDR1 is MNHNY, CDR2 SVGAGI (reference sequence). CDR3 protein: CASSPRWREGDQPQHF. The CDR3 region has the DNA TGTGCCAGCAGTCCTCGGTGGAGGGAAGGGGATCAGCCCCAGCATTTT.

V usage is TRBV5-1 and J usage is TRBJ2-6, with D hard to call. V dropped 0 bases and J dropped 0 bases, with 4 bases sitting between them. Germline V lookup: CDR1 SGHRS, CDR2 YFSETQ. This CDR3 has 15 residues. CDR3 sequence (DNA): TGCGCCAGCAGCTTGGCCAGCTCTGGGGCCAACGTCCTGACTTTC. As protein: CASSLASSGANVLTF.

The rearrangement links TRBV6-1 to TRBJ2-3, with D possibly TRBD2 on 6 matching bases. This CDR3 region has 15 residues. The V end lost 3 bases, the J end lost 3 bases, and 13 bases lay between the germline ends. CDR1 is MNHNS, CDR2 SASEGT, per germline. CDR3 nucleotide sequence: TGTGCCAGCAGTGACATCGGAGGGGCGACAGATACGCAGTATTTT. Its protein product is CASSDIGGATDTQYF.

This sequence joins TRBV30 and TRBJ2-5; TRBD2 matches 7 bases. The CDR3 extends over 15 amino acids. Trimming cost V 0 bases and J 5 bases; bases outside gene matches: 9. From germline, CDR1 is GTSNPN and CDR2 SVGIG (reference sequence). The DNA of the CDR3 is TGTGCCTGGAGTGTCGGACGGACTAGTGCGGAGACCCAGTACTTC. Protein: CAWSVGRTSAETQYF.

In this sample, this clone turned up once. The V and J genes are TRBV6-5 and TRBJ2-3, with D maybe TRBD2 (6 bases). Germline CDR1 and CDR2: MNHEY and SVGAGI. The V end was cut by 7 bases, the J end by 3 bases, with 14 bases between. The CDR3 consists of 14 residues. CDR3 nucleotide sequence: TGTGCCAGCATGGTGGGGGGTTGGACAGATACGCAGTATTTT. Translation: CASMVGGWTDTQYF.

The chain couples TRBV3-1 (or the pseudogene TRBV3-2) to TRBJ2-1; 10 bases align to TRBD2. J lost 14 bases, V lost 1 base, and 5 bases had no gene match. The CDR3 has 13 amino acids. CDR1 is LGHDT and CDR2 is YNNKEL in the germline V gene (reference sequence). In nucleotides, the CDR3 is TGTGCCAGCAGCCAAGGGCTAGCGGGAGAAAAGTTCTTC. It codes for CASSQGLAGEKFF.

CDR3 nucleotides: TGTGCCATCAGCCTTGGAGATAGCAATCAGCCCCAGCATTTT. As protein: CAISLGDSNQPQHF. V and J are TRBV10-3 and TRBJ1-5; unclear D gene. The ends were cut back, 6 bases at V and 0 bases at J, with 9 bases in the middle. The CDR3 is made up of 14 amino acids. Germline lookup yields CDR1 ENHRY and CDR2 SYGVKD.

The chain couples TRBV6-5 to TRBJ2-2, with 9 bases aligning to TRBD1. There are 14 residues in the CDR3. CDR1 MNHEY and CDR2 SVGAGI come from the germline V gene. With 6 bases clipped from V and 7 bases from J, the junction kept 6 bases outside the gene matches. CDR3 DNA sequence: TGTGCCAGCAGGCGGACAGGGGCGGGCGGGGAGCTGTTTTTT. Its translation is CASRRTGAGGELFF.

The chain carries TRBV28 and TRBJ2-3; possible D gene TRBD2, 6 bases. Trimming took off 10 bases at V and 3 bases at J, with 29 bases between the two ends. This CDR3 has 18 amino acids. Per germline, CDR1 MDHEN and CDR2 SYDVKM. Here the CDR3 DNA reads TGTGCCACCCATCTGCGAAACCCTCCCCCGGAGGGTACAGATACGCAGTATTTT. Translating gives CATHLRNPPPEGTDTQYF.

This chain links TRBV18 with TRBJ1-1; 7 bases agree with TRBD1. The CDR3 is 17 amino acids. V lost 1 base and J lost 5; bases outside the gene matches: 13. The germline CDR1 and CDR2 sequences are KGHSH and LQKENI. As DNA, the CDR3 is TGTGCCAGCTCACCACTACCCTGGACAGGCTCAGGGACTGAAGCTTTCTTT. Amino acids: CASSPLPWTGSGTEAFF.

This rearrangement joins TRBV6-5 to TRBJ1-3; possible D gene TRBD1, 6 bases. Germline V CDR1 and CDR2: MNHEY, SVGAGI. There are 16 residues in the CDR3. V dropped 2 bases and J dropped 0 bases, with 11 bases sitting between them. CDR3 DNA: TGTGCCAGCAGTTACGACAGGTTTAACTCTGGAAACACCATATATTTT. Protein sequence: CASSYDRFNSGNTIYF.